The 32 T cell receptor beta chains below were found in one sample sequenced in a study of blood T cells in healthy people across ages. A second PCR, run for about 7 to 11 cycles, used a sample-barcoded 5' primer plus a J-beta primer mix. TCRdb analysed the 5' RACE reads with MiXCR anew, one entry per CDR3 protein. The table has about 1.1 million distinct CDR3 sequences, roughly two fifths seen once. Input material: blood. These receptors originate from a young man in good health.

The V and J genes are TRBV5-6 and TRBJ2-5, with a weak D call TRBD1 (5 bases). CDR1 SGHDT and CDR2 YYEEEE come from the germline V gene. Trimming stripped 5 bases from V and 2 bases from J, with 10 bases between. The CDR3 extends over 13 amino acids. CDR3 sequence reads: CASRARVQETQYF. The CDR3 nucleotides read TGTGCCAGCAGGGCCAGGGTTCAAGAGACCCAGTACTTC.

This chain connects TRBV6-2 or TRBV6-3 to TRBJ2-4; 8 bases match TRBD1. With V trimmed by 0 bases and J by 5 bases, 6 bases remained unmatched. Germline V gene data show CDR1 as MNHEY and CDR2 as SVGEGT. The CDR3 is 16 amino acids. In nucleotides, the CDR3 is TGTGCCAGCAGTTACTCCAGGACAGGGCGGGAAAACATTCAGTACTTC. Residues: CASSYSRTGRENIQYF.

This chain uses TRBV29-1 with TRBJ2-1; D not resolved. From germline, CDR1 is SQVTM and CDR2 ANQGSEA. The CDR3 length is 11 residues. V lost 8 bases and J lost 5, with 10 bases in between. CDR3 in amino acids: CSTESDNEQFF. The CDR3 coding sequence is TGCAGCACCGAAAGCGACAATGAGCAGTTCTTC.

The CDR3 protein is CASSQEGDSSGYTF. CDR3 in DNA: TGCGCCAGCAGCCAGGAGGGGGACAGCAGTGGCTACACCTTC. The chain employs TRBV5-1 and TRBJ1-2; TRBD1 matches 7 bases. Germline V lookup: CDR1 SGHRS, CDR2 YFSETQ. The CDR3 totals 14 residues. J was trimmed by 7 bases and V by 4 bases; bases with no gene match: 10.

The chain carries TRBV12-3 or TRBV12-4 and TRBJ2-1; 7 positions agree with TRBD1. V was pared by 1 base and J by 15 bases, with 3 bases of the junction left unmatched. The CDR3 runs 11 residues. Here the CDR3 reads CASSLEGAGFF. The CDR3, as DNA: TGTGCCAGCAGTTTAGAGGGGGCCGGGTTCTTC.

This clonotype showed up just a few times. The rearrangement joins TRBV6-5 to TRBJ2-7; maybe TRBD1 (6 bases). Germline V lookup: CDR1 MNHEY, CDR2 SVGAGI. Trimming shortened V by 5 bases and J by 0 bases, and 11 bases separated the two germline ends. The CDR3 spans 14 residues. The CDR3 reads CASSKGESSYEQYF. The CDR3 nucleotides read TGTGCCAGCAGTAAGGGGGAGAGCTCCTACGAGCAGTACTTC.

This clonotype turned up a few times. This rearrangement joins TRBV4-3 to TRBJ2-2; D might be TRBD1 (6 bases). V was trimmed by 4 bases and J by 5 bases, leaving 11 bases between them. Germline lookup yields CDR1 LGHNA and CDR2 YSLEER. This CDR3 is 14 amino acids long. The CDR3 DNA follows: TGCGCCAGCAGCCGTGACAGGTTGACCGGGGAGCTGTTTTTT. As protein: CASSRDRLTGELFF.

The rearrangement uses TRBV12-3 or TRBV12-4 and TRBJ1-2; D is possibly TRBD1 (6 bases). This CDR3 comprises 13 residues. V was pared by 6 bases and J by 4 bases, with 12 bases between. The CDR3 reads CASSAGTPYGYTF. The CDR3 DNA is TGTGCCAGCAGCGCCGGGACACCCTATGGCTACACCTTC.

This clonotype was seen only a few times. J is TRBJ2-1 and V is TRBV25-1, with D possibly TRBD2 on 7 matching bases. Germline-derived CDR1 and CDR2 are MGHDK and SYGVNS. Trimming cost V 4 bases and J 4 bases, with 14 bases left between them. This CDR3 has 15 amino acids. CDR3: CASSGGGGAYNEQFF. As DNA, the CDR3 is TGTGCCAGCAGTGGGGGTGGGGGGGCATACAATGAGCAGTTCTTC.

This clonotype has only a few counts. The rearrangement uses TRBV25-1 and TRBJ1-4, with D perhaps TRBD1 (6 bases). The germline V gene encodes CDR1 MGHDK and CDR2 SYGVNS. The V gene lost 4 bases and the J gene lost 2 bases, with 17 bases spanning the gap. The CDR3 is made up of 17 amino acids. CDR3 sequence (DNA): TGTGCCAGCAGTGCGCGCCGGACAGACGAGACTAATGAAAAACTGTTTTTT. Its translation is CASSARRTDETNEKLFF. Filled out from reference TRBV25-1 and TRBJ1-4, the complete variable domain reads EADIYQTPRYLVIGTGKKITLECSQTMGHDKMYWYQQDPGMELHLIHYSYGVNSTEKGDLSSESTVSRIRTEHFPLTLESARPSHTSQYLCASSARRTDETNEKLFFGSGTQLSVL.

The chain combines TRBV5-1 with TRBJ1-2; D perhaps matches TRBD1 (5 bases). Germline V gene sequence: CDR1 SGHRS, CDR2 YFSETQ. The CDR3 loop spans 15 amino acids. V lost 7 bases and J lost 4, with 20 bases in between. DNA of the CDR3: TGCGCCAGCCCCCCGGACGACAGAGCGGGCTATGGCTACACCTTC. Translated, it gives CASPPDDRAGYGYTF.

The chain couples TRBV5-1 to TRBJ1-2, with 10 bases matching TRBD1. There are 13 residues in the CDR3. Germline V gives CDR1 SGHRS, CDR2 YFSETQ. V lost 5 bases to trimming and J lost 6 bases; unmatched junction nucleotides: 4. The CDR3 sequence is CASRPGTGDGYTF. Written as DNA, the CDR3 is TGCGCCAGCAGACCCGGGACAGGGGATGGCTACACCTTC.

The rearrangement links TRBV30 to TRBJ1-1; D gene uncertain. The ends were cut back, 4 bases at V and 0 bases at J, with 9 bases in the middle. CDR3 length: 13 amino acids. Germline CDR1 reads GTSNPN; CDR2 reads SVGIG (reference sequence). The CDR3 nucleotides read TGTGCCTGGATAAGAGACCTGAACACTGAAGCTTTCTTT. Amino acid sequence: CAWIRDLNTEAFF.

The V call is TRBV28, the J call TRBJ1-4, with TRBD1 matching over 7 bases. Germline V CDR1 and CDR2: MDHEN, SYDVKM. The CDR3 runs 14 residues. V shed 2 bases and J 6 bases; nucleotides not matched to a gene: 3. Here the CDR3 DNA reads TGTGCCAGCAGTTTAGAGGGACAGTATGAAAAACTGTTTTTT. Amino acids: CASSLEGQYEKLFF.

This clonotype has only a few counts. This chain uses TRBV20-1 with TRBJ1-5, with D hard to call. The CDR3 has 12 amino acids. Trimming removed 4 bases at V and 5 bases at J, with 9 bases between. The germline V gene encodes CDR1 DFQATT and CDR2 SNEGSKA (reference sequence). The CDR3 nucleotides are TGCAGTGCTAATGACTTAGATCAGCCCCAGCATTTT. It yields the protein CSANDLDQPQHF.

The chain links TRBV29-1 to TRBJ1-2; D is perhaps TRBD1 (5 bases). Between the trimmed V and J ends, which lost 3 bases and 8 bases, there was a span of 10 bases. CDR1 and CDR2 from the germline V gene are SQVTM and ANQGSEA. This CDR3 is built from 11 residues. CDR3 DNA sequence: TGCAGCGTTGATCAGGGATTAGGCTACACCTTC. Translating gives CSVDQGLGYTF.

This chain joins TRBV2 and TRBJ2-5; D gene unclear. The J call may not be correct, given that the DNA end is closer to TRBJ2-7. The length of the CDR3 is 13 residues. Per the germline V gene, CDR1 is SNHLY and CDR2 is FYNNEI. The CDR3 sequence: CASSVYRIYEQYF. In DNA, the CDR3 is TGTGCCAGCAGTGTCTACCGGATCTACGAGCAGTACTTC.

Concerning this clonotype: A much bigger clone sits one base away, suggesting this may be a read error. The chain joins TRBV4-3 to TRBJ2-1, with D perhaps TRBD2 (6 bases). Gene TRBJ2-7 matches the end of the DNA better, so the J call may be wrong. Germline V gene lookup returns CDR1 LGHNA and CDR2 YSLEER. The length of the CDR3 is 15 residues. CDR3 DNA: TGCGCCAGCAGCCGCACGGGGGTCTTCTACAATGAGCAGTACTTC. Translating it yields CASSRTGVFYNEQYF.

CDR3 region: CASSLAGPGDTEAFF. The CDR3 DNA sequence: TGCGCCAGCAGCTTGGCGGGTCCAGGGGACACTGAAGCTTTCTTT. This rearrangement joins TRBV5-1 to TRBJ1-1, with a tentative D call TRBD1 (6 bases). Germline CDR1 is SGHRS and CDR2 is YFSETQ. The germline V and J ends were trimmed by 0 bases and 3 bases, with 12 bases remaining between them. The length of the CDR3 is 15 residues.

This clonotype has more than one count but fewer than ten. The chain joins TRBV6-6 to TRBJ2-7, with TRBD1 matching 9 bases. The germline CDR1 and CDR2 sequences are MNHNY and SVGAGI (reference sequence). V lost 6 bases to trimming and J lost 1 base; unmatched junction nucleotides: 7. CDR3 length equals 15 residues. CDR3 in amino acids: CASRQSGQGSYEQYF. CDR3 sequence (DNA): TGTGCCAGCAGACAGTCGGGACAGGGATCCTACGAGCAGTACTTC.

The chain links TRBV27 to TRBJ2-2; D is ambiguous. This CDR3 comprises 15 residues. V dropped 1 base and J dropped 3 bases, with 9 bases sitting between them. Germline values: CDR1 MNHEY, CDR2 SMNVEV (reference sequence). For the CDR3, the DNA is TGTGCCAGCAGTTTATTCTCTCCGCACACCGGGGAGCTGTTTTTT. Translating it yields CASSLFSPHTGELFF.

This chain links TRBV27 with TRBJ2-1; TRBD2 matches 10 bases. Germline V CDR1 and CDR2: MNHEY, SMNVEV (reference sequence). The junction had 3 bases not matched to a gene; V was cut back by 3 bases and J by 1 base. The CDR3 contains 16 residues. CDR3 nucleotide sequence: TGTGCCAGCAGTTTGCTAGCGGGGGTTTCCTACAATGAGCAGTTCTTC. Its protein is CASSLLAGVSYNEQFF.

The chain links TRBV9 to TRBJ2-5; D gene uncertain. The ends were cut back, 1 base at V and 5 bases at J, with 15 bases in the middle. Germline V gene lookup returns CDR1 SGDLS and CDR2 YYNGEE. The CDR3 is made up of 15 amino acids. Here the CDR3 reads CASSVSTLSFETQYF. CDR3 nucleotides: TGTGCCAGCAGCGTAAGCACATTAAGTTTTGAGACCCAGTACTTC. The complete variable domain, with remaining parts taken from reference TRBV9 and TRBJ2-5, reads DSGVTQTPKHLITATGQRVTLRCSPRSGDLSVYWYQQSLDQGLQFLIQYYNGEERAKGNILERFSAQQFPDLHSELNLSSLELGDSALYFCASSVSTLSFETQYFGPGTRLLVL.

The rearrangement links TRBV6-5 to TRBJ1-1, with a tentative D call TRBD1 (6 bases). V lost 8 bases to trimming and J lost 4 bases, with 17 bases between them. CDR3 length equals 14 residues. Germline-derived CDR1 and CDR2 are MNHEY and SVGAGI. The CDR3 DNA follows: TGTGCCAGCGGAAACAGGGAGGGTGGCACTGAAGCTTTCTTT. Protein sequence: CASGNREGGTEAFF.

The V gene is TRBV7-2, the J gene TRBJ2-1; D is uncertain. Per germline, CDR1 SGHTA and CDR2 FQGNSA. The CDR3 spans 13 residues. V lost 7 bases and J 8 bases, leaving 15 bases between the germline ends. DNA for the CDR3: TGTGCCAGCATCGTACTCCTAGGCGATGAGCAGTTCTTC. Protein sequence: CASIVLLGDEQFF. The whole variable domain, remainder taken from reference TRBV7-2 and TRBJ2-1, is GAGVSQSPSNKVTEKGKDVELRCDPISGHTALYWYRQSLGQGLEFLIYFQGNSAPDKSGLPSDRFSAERTGGSVSTLTIQRTQQEDSAVYLCASIVLLGDEQFFGPGTRLTVL.

This clonotype was found a few times. The V and J genes are TRBV6-2 or TRBV6-3 and TRBJ1-1, with 9 bases aligning to TRBD1. The V segment lost 5 bases and the J segment 0 bases; nucleotides outside the gene matches: 10. The germline V gene encodes CDR1 MNHEY and CDR2 SVGEGT. This CDR3 has 17 amino acids. For the CDR3, the DNA is TGTGCCAGCAGTCGGGACAGGGTCTTCACCGTGAACACTGAAGCTTTCTTT. It yields the protein CASSRDRVFTVNTEAFF.

The chain has TRBV6-5 and TRBJ1-5; D gene uncertain. The CDR3 extends over 14 amino acids. V was cut by 6 bases and J by 1 base, with 10 bases left in between. Looked up from germline, CDR1 is MNHEY and CDR2 is SVGAGI. The DNA of the CDR3 is TGTGCCAGCAGACCCGGGATGAGCAATCAGCCCCAGCATTTT. The encoded protein is CASRPGMSNQPQHF.

As for this clonotype: Likely a read error: the CDR3 ends without its conserved phenylalanine or tryptophan. The chain links TRBV7-2 to TRBJ2-1; TRBD1 might be the D (7 bases). The CDR3 totals 15 residues. Germline-derived CDR1 and CDR2 are SGHTA and FQGNSA. The germline V and J ends were trimmed by 2 bases and 0 bases, with 8 bases remaining between them. CDR3 sequence (DNA): TGTGCCAGCAGCTTACAGGGGGGCTCCTACAATGAGCAGTTCCTC. Its translation: CASSLQGGSYNEQFL.

V gene TRBV5-6 combines with J gene TRBJ1-1, with D possibly matching TRBD1 (6 bases). The CDR3 spans 12 residues. Trimming removed 3 bases at V and 11 bases at J, with 14 bases between. Per the germline V gene, CDR1 is SGHDT and CDR2 is YYEEEE. The CDR3 DNA reads as TGTGCCAGCAGCTGGGTTCAGGGGATGGCTTTCTTT. This codes for CASSWVQGMAFF.

This clonotype has a count of ten or more. This CDR3 is CASRYRGSTDTQYF. CDR3 nucleotides: TGCGCCAGCAGGTACAGGGGGAGCACAGATACGCAGTATTTT. The V gene is TRBV4-1, the J gene TRBJ2-3; 8 bases are shared with TRBD1. The J segment lost 0 bases and the V segment lost 6 bases, leaving 2 bases of the junction unmatched. CDR1 and CDR2 from the germline V gene are MGHRA and YSYEKL. The CDR3 is made up of 14 amino acids.

Only a few counts were recorded for this clonotype. Here the CDR3 reads CASSYSLRSDGYTF. The CDR3 DNA follows: TGTGCCAGCAGTTACTCGCTCCGATCAGATGGCTACACCTTC. The chain is built from TRBV6-6 and TRBJ1-2; D gene unclear. This CDR3 is 14 amino acids long. Trimming took off 0 bases at V and 6 bases at J, with 11 bases between the two ends. Per the germline V gene, CDR1 is MNHNY and CDR2 is SVGAGI (reference sequence).

This clonotype was found a few times. V and J are TRBV12-3 or TRBV12-4 and TRBJ1-5; possibly TRBD1 for D (6 bases). This CDR3 contains 15 residues. V lost 6 bases, J lost 1 base, and 13 bases lay in between. CDR3 region: CASSNREESNQPQHF. The DNA of the CDR3 is TGTGCCAGCAGCAACAGGGAGGAGAGCAATCAGCCCCAGCATTTT.